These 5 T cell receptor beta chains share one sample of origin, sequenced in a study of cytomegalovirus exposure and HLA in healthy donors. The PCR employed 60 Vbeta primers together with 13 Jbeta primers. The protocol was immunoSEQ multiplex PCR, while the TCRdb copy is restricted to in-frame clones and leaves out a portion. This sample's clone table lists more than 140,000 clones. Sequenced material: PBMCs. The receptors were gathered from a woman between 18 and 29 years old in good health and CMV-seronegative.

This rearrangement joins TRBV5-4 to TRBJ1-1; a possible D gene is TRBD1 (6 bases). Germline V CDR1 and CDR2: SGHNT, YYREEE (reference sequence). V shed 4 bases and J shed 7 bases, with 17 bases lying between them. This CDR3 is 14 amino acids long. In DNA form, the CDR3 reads TGTGCCAGCAGCCCCGGGACACCCAGGGATGAAGCTTTCTTT. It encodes CASSPGTPRDEAFF.

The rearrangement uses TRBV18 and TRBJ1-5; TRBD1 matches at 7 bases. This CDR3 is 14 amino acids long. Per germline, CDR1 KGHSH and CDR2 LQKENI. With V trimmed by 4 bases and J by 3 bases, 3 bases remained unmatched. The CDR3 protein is CASSRQGDNQPQHF. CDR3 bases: TGTGCCAGCTCACGACAGGGAGACAATCAGCCCCAGCATTTT.

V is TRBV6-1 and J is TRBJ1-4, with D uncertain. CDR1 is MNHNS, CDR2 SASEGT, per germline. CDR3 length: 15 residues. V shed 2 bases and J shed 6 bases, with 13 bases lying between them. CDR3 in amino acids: CASSEPTGLDEKLFF. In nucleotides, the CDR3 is TGTGCCAGCAGTGAACCCACCGGTTTGGATGAAAAACTGTTTTTT.

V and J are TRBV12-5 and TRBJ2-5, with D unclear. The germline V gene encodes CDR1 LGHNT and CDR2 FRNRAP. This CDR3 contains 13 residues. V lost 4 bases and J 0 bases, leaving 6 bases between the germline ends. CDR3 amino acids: CASGSSNQETQYF. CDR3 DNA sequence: TGTGCTAGTGGTTCGAGTAACCAAGAGACCCAGTACTTC.

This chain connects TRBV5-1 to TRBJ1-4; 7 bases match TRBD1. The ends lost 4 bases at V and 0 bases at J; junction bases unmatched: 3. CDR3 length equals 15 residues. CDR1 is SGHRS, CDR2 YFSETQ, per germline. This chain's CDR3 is CASSRDRATNEKLFF. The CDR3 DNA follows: TGCGCCAGCAGCAGGGACAGAGCAACTAATGAAAAACTGTTTTTT.